Presented here are 19 T cell receptor beta chains from one specimen sequenced in a study of cytomegalovirus exposure and HLA in healthy donors. The PCR was carried out with 60 Vbeta primers and 13 Jbeta primers. The data were produced by immunoSEQ multiplex PCR, yet TCRdb's version contains in-frame clones alone and is incomplete. The data show under 150,000 clones, with approximately 68% seen just once and approximately 2% held by the top ten. Material for sequencing was PBMCs. The receptor set was obtained from a man in his forties in good health and CMV-seronegative.

This rearrangement joins TRBV19 to TRBJ2-2, with D perhaps TRBD1 (5 bases). V was trimmed by 5 bases and J by 3 bases, leaving 10 bases between them. Germline CDR1 and CDR2: LNHDA and SQIVND (reference sequence). The CDR3 is made up of 14 amino acids. CDR3 in DNA: TGTGCCAGTAGTTCCGGACAATACACCGGGGAGCTGTTTTTT. Protein: CASSSGQYTGELFF.

This clone turned up a few times. CDR3 DNA: TGTGCCAGCAGCTCACCCGGGACTAACAATGAGCAGTTCTTC. Encoded protein: CASSSPGTNNEQFF. The chain is built from TRBV7-2 and TRBJ2-1; 7 bases are a match to TRBD2. Germline assignment: CDR1 SGHTA and CDR2 FQGNSA. There are 14 residues in the CDR3. Trimming removed 4 bases from V and 5 bases from J; junction bases left unmatched: 5.

The rearrangement links TRBV5-1 to TRBJ2-2; possible D gene TRBD2, 5 bases. The germline V gene encodes CDR1 SGHRS and CDR2 YFSETQ. CDR3 size: 14 residues. V was trimmed by 7 bases and J by 3 bases, leaving 13 bases between them. The CDR3 DNA reads TGCGCCAGCGGGCGGACTGGCGACACCGGGGAGCTGTTTTTT. Amino acids: CASGRTGDTGELFF.

The V and J genes are TRBV5-4 and TRBJ1-1; a possible D gene is TRBD1 (5 bases). In germline, CDR1 is SGHNT, CDR2 YYREEE (reference sequence). The CDR3 is made up of 15 amino acids. The V gene lost 5 bases and the J gene lost 4 bases, with 18 bases spanning the gap. For the CDR3, the DNA is TGTGCCAGCAGACACTGGGGGGGACCGGCCACTGAAGCTTTCTTT. Residues: CASRHWGGPATEAFF. The full variable domain, with the rest looked up from reference TRBV5-4 and TRBJ1-1, is ETGVTQSPTHLIKTRGQQVTLRCSSQSGHNTVSWYQQALGQGPQFIFQYYREEENGRGNFPPRFSGLQFPNYSSELNVNALELDDSALYLCASRHWGGPATEAFFGQGTRLTVV.

The genes are TRBV13 and TRBJ1-2; a possible D gene is TRBD1 (5 bases). The CDR3 has 16 amino acids. Germline assignment: CDR1 PRHDT and CDR2 FYEKMQ (reference sequence). V lost 6 bases and J 2 bases, leaving 19 bases between the germline ends. CDR3 loop: CASSLGHFVGNYGYTF. The CDR3, as DNA: TGTGCCAGCAGTCTAGGACATTTCGTAGGGAACTATGGCTACACCTTC.

V and J are TRBV4-1 and TRBJ1-1, with 11 bases identical to TRBD1. V gave up 3 bases and J gave up 2 bases; unmatched junction bases: 14. Germline V gene data show CDR1 as MGHRA and CDR2 as YSYEKL. This CDR3 is 19 amino acids long. The CDR3 region is CASSHPIRDRGYGNTEAFF. The CDR3, as DNA: TGCGCCAGCAGCCATCCAATTCGGGACAGGGGGTACGGAAACACTGAAGCTTTCTTT.

This clone has more than one count but fewer than ten. The chain recombines TRBV7-8 with TRBJ1-6; 8 bases are shared with TRBD1. The CDR3 runs 14 residues. Trimming at V came to 4 bases and at J to 8 bases, leaving 4 bases not matched to a gene. In germline, CDR1 is SGHVS, CDR2 FQNEAQ. CDR3 DNA sequence: TGTGCCAGCAGCTCACAGACAGGGGATTCACCCCTCCACTTT. This sequence encodes CASSSQTGDSPLHF.

V and J are TRBV5-1 and TRBJ1-2; tentatively, D is TRBD1 (6 bases). Trimming left V 2 bases short and J 6 bases short, with 14 bases between. CDR3 size: 14 residues. The germline V gene has CDR1 SGHRS and CDR2 YFSETQ. For the CDR3, the DNA is TGCGCCAGCAGCTTAGGGGGGGCGCAGGATGGCTACACCTTC. Its translation: CASSLGGAQDGYTF.

The chain recombines TRBV7-9 with TRBJ2-5, with 9 bases fitting TRBD1. V lost 5 bases and J lost 4; bases outside the gene matches: 5. Per the germline V gene, CDR1 is SEHNR and CDR2 is FQNEAQ (reference sequence). The CDR3 has 14 residues. The CDR3 here is CASSIGTGRETQYF. Here the CDR3 DNA reads TGTGCCAGCAGCATTGGGACAGGGCGAGAGACCCAGTACTTC.

The chain employs TRBV19 and TRBJ2-3; 7 nucleotides align to TRBD1. CDR3 length: 18 residues. J gave up 0 bases and V 2 bases, and 11 bases lay outside the gene matches. In germline, CDR1 is LNHDA, CDR2 SQIVND (reference sequence). The CDR3 DNA follows: TGTGCCAGTAGTATAAGGGGCTTGGCAGGGGGAAGCACAGATACGCAGTATTTT. It is translated as CASSIRGLAGGSTDTQYF.

The V gene is TRBV30, the J gene TRBJ2-7; 7 nucleotides align to TRBD2. This CDR3 has 16 residues. J was trimmed by 2 bases and V by 1 base; bases with no gene match: 11. CDR1 GTSNPN and CDR2 SVGIG come from the germline V gene (reference sequence). CDR3: CAWSGPRGKRAYEQYF. DNA of the CDR3: TGTGCCTGGAGTGGCCCGCGGGGGAAAAGGGCCTACGAGCAGTACTTC.

The J gene is TRBJ2-7, the V gene TRBV29-1; D gene ambiguous. V lost 4 bases, J lost 2 bases, and 9 bases lay in between. CDR1 is SQVTM and CDR2 is ANQGSEA in the germline V gene. CDR3 length equals 12 residues. In DNA, the CDR3 is TGCAGCGTTGGCCAGGTGGCCTACGAGCAGTACTTC. Translating gives CSVGQVAYEQYF.

In this sample, this clone turned up a few times. The V and J genes are TRBV19 and TRBJ2-5; TRBD2 might be the D (6 bases). V was clipped by 8 bases and J by 2 bases, with 12 bases between them. The CDR3 spans 13 residues. CDR1 is LNHDA and CDR2 is SQIVND in the germline V gene (reference sequence). CDR3 coding DNA: TGTGCCAGTCAGGAGGGGAGGCAAGAGACCCAGTACTTC. It translates to CASQEGRQETQYF.

The chain employs TRBV19 and TRBJ1-5; D gene unclear. Trimming shortened V by 1 base and J by 6 bases, and 4 bases separated the two germline ends. The length of the CDR3 is 12 residues. Germline lookup yields CDR1 LNHDA and CDR2 SQIVND (reference sequence). CDR3 bases: TGTGCCAGTAGTATAGGGGCTCAGCCCCAGCATTTT. Translation: CASSIGAQPQHF.

The table lists this clone with a few counts. The V call is TRBV28, the J call TRBJ2-7, with TRBD2 matching 7 bases. The CDR3 runs 17 residues. The V segment lost 6 bases and the J segment 2 bases; nucleotides outside the gene matches: 16. Germline V gives CDR1 MDHEN, CDR2 SYDVKM. As DNA, the CDR3 is TGTGCCAGCAGCTGGAAGATTTGGGGACGGGGGGCCTACGAGCAGTACTTC. It is translated as CASSWKIWGRGAYEQYF.

Here the CDR3 reads CASSRRDRGSGANVLTF. CDR3 coding DNA: TGTGCCAGCAGCCGCCGGGACAGGGGTTCTGGGGCCAACGTCCTGACTTTC. The chain has TRBV7-8 and TRBJ2-6; 10 nucleotides agree with TRBD1. Trimming at V came to 5 bases and at J to 1 base, leaving 5 bases not matched to a gene. The CDR3 has 17 amino acids. Germline V gene lookup returns CDR1 SGHVS and CDR2 FQNEAQ.

This clone occurred once. The chain has TRBV7-3 and TRBJ1-1; D might be TRBD1 (5 bases). Germline CDR1 and CDR2: SGHTA and FQGTGA. Trimming took off 5 bases at V and 1 base at J, with 14 bases between the two ends. CDR3 length: 15 amino acids. The CDR3 region has the DNA TGTGCCAGCAGCCCAAACGTACAGGAGAACACTGAAGCTTTCTTT. It is translated as CASSPNVQENTEAFF. Variable domain in full (rest from reference TRBV7-3 and TRBJ1-1): GAGVSQTPSNKVTEKGKYVELRCDPISGHTALYWYRQSLGQGPEFLIYFQGTGAADDSGLPNDRFFAVRPEGSVSTLKIQRTERGDSAVYLCASSPNVQENTEAFFGQGTRLTVV.

The chain combines TRBV15 with TRBJ2-5; TRBD2 matches at 7 bases. Per germline, CDR1 LNHNV and CDR2 YYDKDF (reference sequence). V was clipped by 0 bases and J by 2 bases; unmatched bases: 6. The length of the CDR3 is 16 residues. CDR3 coding DNA: TGTGCCACCAGCAGAGATCACTGGGGAGGGCAAGAGACCCAGTACTTC. It translates to CATSRDHWGGQETQYF.

The chain is built from TRBV9 and TRBJ2-7; 7 bases are shared with TRBD1. The CDR3 spans 15 residues. Trimming removed 3 bases from V and 0 bases from J; junction bases left unmatched: 6. Germline CDR1 and CDR2: SGDLS and YYNGEE. Written as DNA, the CDR3 is TGTGCCAGCAGCGAGGAACAGGGGAACTCCTACGAGCAGTACTTC. This sequence encodes CASSEEQGNSYEQYF.